This T cell receptor beta chain was observed in a study of blood T cells in healthy people across ages. In regard to this clonotype: Antigen unknown.

Germline trimming cut 2 bases from V and 4 bases from J; bases unmatched to any gene: 10. CDR1 is MNHEY and CDR2 is SVGEGT in the germline V gene. The CDR3 consists of 16 residues. Combining a sample-barcoded 5' primer with a J-beta primer mix, a second PCR ran for roughly 7 to 11 cycles. Every single cDNA molecule received a tag from a template-switch adaptor with 12 random nucleotides. Each CDR3 protein is one row after TCRdb ran MiXCR on the 5' RACE reads. The sample holds around 2 million distinct CDR3 sequences; 39% are singletons and the top ten take about 23%. Study findings and constraints: Diversity figures based on one million T cells were deemed too low. Measured against age, TCR beta diversity per million T cells decreased in a roughly linear manner.

This sequence joins TRBV6-2 or TRBV6-3 and TRBJ2-5; 7 bases are a match to TRBD1. This TCR came from a human donor in good health. Sequencing was carried out using blood. The CDR3 DNA is TGTGCCAGCAGTTACCCTTTAAGACAGGGAAGAGAGACCCAGTACTTC. Protein product: CASSYPLRQGRETQYF.